This is a list of T cell receptor beta chains from one sample in a study of response to subunit inactivated influenza vaccine. TCRdb re-analysed the RT-PCR reads in MiXCR, keeping a single row per CDR3 protein. The data show 500,000 to 600,000 distinct CDR3 sequences, 7.6% seen once. The specimen comprised PBMCs from blood, sampled around 2 years after vaccination. These receptor sequences come from a man between 45 and 75 years old who received an inactivated influenza vaccine. CDR3s include the opening cysteine and the closing phenylalanine or tryptophan. A D gene is named only where the DNA matches it firmly. A clone size is listed for some rows: how often the clone was seen (once, few, many), or a class if it is expanded.

D: .; size: .; J: TRBJ2-1; V: TRBV6-2/TRBV6-3; DNA: TGTGCCAGCAGTTTAGAGCTGGGCTCCTACAATGAGCAGTTCTTC; CDR3: CASSLELGSYNEQFF
D: .; size: .; J: TRBJ2-1; V: TRBV12-3/TRBV12-4; DNA: TGTGCCAGTAGAAAAAGCGGTTCCTACAATGAGCAGTTCTTC; CDR3: CASRKSGSYNEQFF
D: TRBD2; size: many; J: TRBJ2-1; V: TRBV28; DNA: TGTGCCAGCAGCCTAGAAGGACTAGCTCGGGGCAATGAGCAGTTCTTC; CDR3: CASSLEGLARGNEQFF
D: .; size: many; J: TRBJ2-2; V: TRBV12-3/TRBV12-4; DNA: TGTGCCAGCAGTTTAGCCCCCGGGGAGCTGTTTTTT; CDR3: CASSLAPGELFF
D: TRBD1; size: few; J: TRBJ2-7; V: TRBV20-1; DNA: TGCAGTGCTAGTACCAGGGGGCGGGACGAGCAGTACTTC; CDR3: CSASTRGRDEQYF
D: TRBD2; size: few; J: TRBJ2-5; V: TRBV11-1; DNA: TGTGCCAGCAACTATGAGAGCGGGGGCCCAGGGGCCCAGTACTTC; CDR3: CASNYESGGPGAQYF
D: .; size: .; J: TRBJ2-1; V: TRBV7-2; DNA: TGTGCCAGCAGCTTCCTCGCAGGGCCTCGTCGTGGGTTCTTC; CDR3: CASSFLAGPRRGFF
D: TRBD2; size: many; J: TRBJ2-1; V: TRBV5-1; DNA: TGCGCCAGCAGCTTGGAAGGTAGCGGGGGCGGCTACAATGAGCAGTTCTTC; CDR3: CASSLEGSGGGYNEQFF
D: .; size: few; J: TRBJ2-5; V: TRBV7-3; DNA: TGTGCCAGCAGCCCAAATATGAGAGAGACCCAGTACTTC; CDR3: CASSPNMRETQYF
D: .; size: few; J: TRBJ1-1; V: TRBV6-5; DNA: TGTGCCAGCAGTTACTACGGACAGATGAACACTGAAGCTTTCTTT; CDR3: CASSYYGQMNTEAFF
D: TRBD1; size: .; J: TRBJ2-5; V: TRBV15; DNA: TGTGCCACCTCGACAGGGGTGGAAGAGACCCAGTACTTC; CDR3: CATSTGVEETQYF
D: .; size: few; J: TRBJ2-6; V: TRBV29-1; DNA: TGCAGCGTTGACGGTAGCTCTGGGGCCAACGTCCTGACTTTC; CDR3: CSVDGSSGANVLTF
D: TRBD1; size: .; J: TRBJ2-1; V: TRBV20-1; DNA: TGCAGTGCTAGAGACGACAGGGTAAGCTCCTACAATGAGCAGTTCTTC; CDR3: CSARDDRVSSYNEQFF
D: .; size: .; J: TRBJ1-4; V: TRBV4-3; DNA: TGCGCCAGCAGCCCGAGTACCCGACCGGATGAAAAACTGTTTTTT; CDR3: CASSPSTRPDEKLFF
D: TRBD1; size: .; J: TRBJ2-5; V: TRBV10-3; DNA: TGTGCCATCAGTGGTACAGGGGGAGAGACCCAGTACTTC; CDR3: CAISGTGGETQYF
D: .; size: few; J: TRBJ2-7; V: TRBV4-3; DNA: TGCGCCAGCAGCCAAGAAAGGTGGTACGAACAGTCCTCCTACGAGCAGTACTTC; CDR3: CASSQERWYEQSSYEQYF
D: .; size: many; J: TRBJ1-3; V: TRBV4-3; DNA: TGCGCCAGCAGCCAAGGCGGTGGAGACACCATATATTTT; CDR3: CASSQGGGDTIYF
D: .; size: many; J: TRBJ1-4; V: TRBV20-1; DNA: TGCAGTGCTGCAGGAGGGGCGAGTGAAAAACTGTTTTTT; CDR3: CSAAGGASEKLFF
D: .; size: .; J: TRBJ1-4; V: TRBV15; DNA: TGTGCCACCAGCAGAGCGAAGGGGACTAATGAAAAACTGTTTTTT; CDR3: CATSRAKGTNEKLFF
D: TRBD1; size: many; J: TRBJ1-5; V: TRBV20-1; DNA: TGCAGTGCAGTGGTCCCGGGACAGGAAAATAGCAATCAGCCCCAGCATTTT; CDR3: CSAVVPGQENSNQPQHF
D: .; size: few; J: TRBJ1-2; V: TRBV19; DNA: TGTGCCAGTAGCTGGGGCAGGGGAAACTATGGCTACACCTTC; CDR3: CASSWGRGNYGYTF
D: TRBD1; size: .; J: TRBJ1-2; V: TRBV5-1; DNA: TGCGCCAGCAGCAAAACGACAGGGGCTAACTATGGCTACACCTTC; CDR3: CASSKTTGANYGYTF
D: .; size: many; J: TRBJ2-7; V: TRBV9; DNA: TGTGCCAGCAGCGTAGGCTACGGGTCCTACGAGCAGTACTTC; CDR3: CASSVGYGSYEQYF
D: .; size: few; J: TRBJ2-4; V: TRBV20-1; DNA: TGCAGTGCTAGCGGCCCAACAGGGCTCTTAGCCAAAAACATTCAGTACTTC; CDR3: CSASGPTGLLAKNIQYF
D: .; size: .; J: TRBJ1-4; V: TRBV20-1; DNA: TGCAGTGCTAAACCAACTAATGAAAAACTGTTTTTT; CDR3: CSAKPTNEKLFF
D: .; size: few; J: TRBJ2-7; V: TRBV4-2; DNA: TGTGCCAGCAGCCAAGAGCGGTCCAGTGTCTACGAGCAGTACTTC; CDR3: CASSQERSSVYEQYF
D: TRBD1; size: many; J: TRBJ1-1; V: TRBV29-1; DNA: TGCAGCACTGAGAGGGGACAGGGGAACACTGAAGCTTTCTTT; CDR3: CSTERGQGNTEAFF
D: .; size: few; J: TRBJ2-5; V: TRBV29-1; DNA: TGCAGCGGCGGGGACAGTCAAAGGGAGACCCAGTACTTC; CDR3: CSGGDSQRETQYF
D: TRBD1; size: .; J: TRBJ2-7; V: TRBV29-1; DNA: TGCAGCGCCCTGGGTCTTCGACAGGGCGCCGAGCAGTACTTC; CDR3: CSALGLRQGAEQYF
D: .; size: .; J: TRBJ1-4; V: TRBV6-1; DNA: TGTGCCAGCGCCCCATCGGGACTGGGGGAAAAACTGTTTTTT; CDR3: CASAPSGLGEKLFF
D: TRBD2; size: .; J: TRBJ2-7; V: TRBV20-1; DNA: TGCAGTGCTCCTCCACCGACTAGCGGGAGGGCCCGTAACGAGCAGTACTTC; CDR3: CSAPPPTSGRARNEQYF
D: .; size: many; J: TRBJ2-3; V: TRBV5-1; DNA: TGCGCCAGCAGCTTGGAGCCGCTCCGCACAGATACGCAGTATTTT; CDR3: CASSLEPLRTDTQYF
D: .; size: .; J: TRBJ1-1; V: TRBV5-1; DNA: TGCGCCAGCAGCTTAGGAGCAGGGACATTCACTGAAGCTTTCTTT; CDR3: CASSLGAGTFTEAFF
D: TRBD2; size: many; J: TRBJ2-1; V: TRBV12-3/TRBV12-4; DNA: TGTGCCAGCAGTTGGGGGACTATCAATGAGCAGTTCTTC; CDR3: CASSWGTINEQFF
D: TRBD2; size: .; J: TRBJ2-1; V: TRBV10-3; DNA: TGTGCCATCAGTGAGGGGAGGGAGTCTGGGGACAATGAGCAGTTCTTC; CDR3: CAISEGRESGDNEQFF
D: .; size: many; J: TRBJ2-7; V: TRBV6-2/TRBV6-3; DNA: TGTGCCAGCAGGCCCTCGGGACCCAACTACGAGCAGTACTTC; CDR3: CASRPSGPNYEQYF
D: .; size: .; J: TRBJ2-3; V: TRBV2; DNA: TGTGCCAGCAGTGAAGTCAGGGGTACTTTGGATACGCAGTATTTT; CDR3: CASSEVRGTLDTQYF
D: TRBD1; size: many; J: TRBJ1-1; V: TRBV6-2/TRBV6-3; DNA: TGTGCCAGCAGTTACATAGGACAGGGAAGGAACACTGAAGCTTTCTTT; CDR3: CASSYIGQGRNTEAFF
D: .; size: many; J: TRBJ1-1; V: TRBV12-3/TRBV12-4; DNA: TGTGCCAGCAGCCGGACGGAGACTGAAGCTTTCTTT; CDR3: CASSRTETEAFF
D: .; size: .; J: TRBJ2-3; V: TRBV7-2; DNA: TGTGCCAGCAGCGGGGGGTGGAGCACAGATACGCAGTATTTT; CDR3: CASSGGWSTDTQYF
D: .; size: few; J: TRBJ1-6; V: TRBV2; DNA: TGTGCCAGCAGGACGGGACGGAGCTCCTATAATTCACCCCTCCACTTT; CDR3: CASRTGRSSYNSPLHF